A single sample gave rise to the 27 T cell receptor beta chains below, sequenced in a study of blood T cell repertoires in COVID-19. The assay was immunoSEQ multiplex PCR, and TCRdb's table has in-frame clones only and misses some. The sample includes about 250,000 clones, roughly 85% seen only once; the top ten take more than 4.5%. The sample taken for sequencing was peripheral blood. These TCRs come from a middle-aged man with COVID-19, enrolled during active disease.

The chain joins TRBV5-5 to TRBJ2-7; possibly TRBD1 for D (5 bases). The CDR3 contains 13 residues. Germline CDR1 SGHKS, CDR2 YYEKEE (reference sequence). Trimming removed 4 bases at V and 5 bases at J, with 13 bases between. CDR3 sequence: CASSQTDRDEQYF. CDR3 DNA: TGTGCCAGCAGCCAGACAGACCGCGACGAGCAGTACTTC.

The chain is built from TRBV5-5 and TRBJ1-5; D gene uncertain. V lost 0 bases and J 5 bases, leaving 6 bases between the germline ends. The germline V gene has CDR1 SGHKS and CDR2 YYEKEE (reference sequence). This CDR3 is built from 13 residues. The CDR3, as DNA: TGTGCCAGCAGCTTGGACGGAGATCAGCCCCAGCATTTT. Protein product: CASSLDGDQPQHF.

The V gene is TRBV6-5, the J gene TRBJ2-7; tentatively, D is TRBD1 (5 bases). Germline V gene sequence: CDR1 MNHEY, CDR2 SVGAGI. The CDR3 spans 14 residues. V gave up 8 bases and J gave up 0 bases, with 14 bases separating them. CDR3 region: CASWGQALSYEQYF. The DNA of the CDR3 is TGTGCCAGCTGGGGCCAGGCCCTCTCCTACGAGCAGTACTTC.

This clone was seen more than once but under ten times. This chain uses TRBV10-3 with TRBJ2-7; D may be TRBD1 (6 bases). Germline CDR1 is ENHRY and CDR2 is SYGVKD. This CDR3 comprises 13 residues. Trimming took off 6 bases at V and 7 bases at J, with 16 bases between the two ends. CDR3 in amino acids: CAISQGHPGEQYF. The CDR3 DNA reads as TGTGCCATCAGCCAGGGACACCCTGGGGAGCAGTACTTC.

The V and J genes are TRBV2 and TRBJ2-7; TRBD1 matches at 7 bases. The CDR3 loop spans 13 amino acids. The germline V gene has CDR1 SNHLY and CDR2 FYNNEI. V gave up 7 bases and J gave up 4 bases; unmatched junction bases: 7. The CDR3 loop reads CASINTGVYEQYF. The CDR3 bases are TGTGCCAGCATTAACACAGGGGTATACGAGCAGTACTTC.

The chain is built from TRBV19 and TRBJ1-4; D is unclear. The CDR3 covers 13 residues. V was pared by 4 bases and J by 7 bases, with 10 bases between. Germline CDR1 is LNHDA and CDR2 is SQIVND (reference sequence). DNA of the CDR3: TGTGCCAGTAGTAACCGGGGTAGTGAAAAACTGTTTTTT. Its protein is CASSNRGSEKLFF.

The chain recombines TRBV15 with TRBJ2-5; 9 nucleotides agree with TRBD2. The ends lost 0 bases at V and 7 bases at J; junction bases unmatched: 9. In germline, CDR1 is LNHNV, CDR2 YYDKDF (reference sequence). The CDR3 is made up of 16 amino acids. The CDR3 region has the DNA TGTGCCACCAGCAGAGATCCGCGGTCGCGGGGGGGGACCCAGTACTTC. It codes for CATSRDPRSRGGTQYF. The variable domain in full, completed from reference TRBV15 and TRBJ2-5, reads DAMVIQNPRYQVTQFGKPVTLSCSQTLNHNVMYWYQQKSSQAPKLLFHYYDKDFNNEADTPDNFQSRRPNTSFCFLDIRSPGLGDTAMYLCATSRDPRSRGGTQYFGPGTRLLVL.

In nucleotides, the CDR3 is TGCGCCAGCAGCCCCCGCCCCAACAGGGAAGCTGAAGCTTTCTTT. Its translation: CASSPRPNREAEAFF. The chain combines TRBV4-1 with TRBJ1-1, with D tentatively TRBD1 (6 bases). The germline V and J ends were trimmed by 4 bases and 6 bases, with 18 bases remaining between them. CDR3 length: 15 residues. Germline CDR1 MGHRA, CDR2 YSYEKL.

This rearrangement joins TRBV5-1 to TRBJ1-4, with 7 bases identical to TRBD1. Losses at the gene ends were 4 bases for V and 5 bases for J; bases not matched to a gene: 11. Germline assignment: CDR1 SGHRS and CDR2 YFSETQ. This CDR3 is 16 amino acids long. The CDR3 bases are TGCGCCAGCAGCACCGGTCGGGACAGTAAAAATGAAAAACTGTTTTTT. Its protein product is CASSTGRDSKNEKLFF.

V gene TRBV7-9 combines with J gene TRBJ2-2; no reliable D call. Germline V CDR1 and CDR2: SEHNR, FQNEAQ (reference sequence). The CDR3 totals 14 residues. Deletions cut 1 base from V and 6 bases from J, with 9 bases between. The CDR3 region has the DNA TGTGCCAGCAGCTTAGAGTGGGCGTCCGGGGAGCTGTTTTTT. It translates to CASSLEWASGELFF. Using reference TRBV7-9 and TRBJ2-2 for the parts outside the CDR3, the full variable domain is DTGVSQNPRHKITKRGQNVTFRCDPISEHNRLYWYRQTLGQGPEFLTYFQNEAQLEKSRLLSDRFSAERPKGSFSTLEIQRTEQGDSAMYLCASSLEWASGELFFGEGSRLTVL.

V gene TRBV7-3 combines with J gene TRBJ1-1; D is unresolved. Germline loops: CDR1 SGHTA, CDR2 FQGTGA. The V and J ends lost 6 bases and 2 bases respectively, with 10 bases between them. The CDR3 is 13 amino acids. For the CDR3, the DNA is TGTGCCAGCAGTCGCCAGATTAACACTGAAGCTTTCTTT. This sequence encodes CASSRQINTEAFF.

The chain couples TRBV19 to TRBJ1-1, with D unresolved. Per germline, CDR1 LNHDA and CDR2 SQIVND (reference sequence). With 5 bases removed from V and 1 base from J, the gap between germline ends came to 17 bases. This CDR3 is built from 16 residues. DNA for the CDR3: TGTGCCAGTAGTCCCGGGGTCGGAAGGGAGAACACTGAAGCTTTCTTT. Residues: CASSPGVGRENTEAFF.

V and J are TRBV5-8 and TRBJ1-6; TRBD1 matches 10 bases. V dropped 5 bases and J dropped 10; count of bases not matched to a gene: 9. Germline CDR1 reads SGHTS; CDR2 reads YDEGEE. The CDR3 has 15 residues. CDR3 nucleotide sequence: TGTGCCAGCAGATCAAGACAGGGGGCCTACTCACCCCTCCACTTT. It is translated as CASRSRQGAYSPLHF.

The chain carries TRBV18 and TRBJ2-5; TRBD1 agrees at 8 bases. CDR3 length: 12 amino acids. After removal of 8 bases from V and 5 bases from J, the junction contained 4 bases not matched to a gene. Germline V CDR1 and CDR2: KGHSH, LQKENI. The CDR3 loop is CASASGGETQYF. The DNA for the CDR3 is TGTGCCAGCGCTTCAGGGGGCGAGACCCAGTACTTC.

The J gene is TRBJ2-7, the V gene TRBV29-1; TRBD2 aligns across 7 bases. Germline V gene sequence: CDR1 SQVTM, CDR2 ANQGSEA. Trimming at V came to 3 bases and at J to 7 bases, leaving 6 bases not matched to a gene. CDR3 length: 12 residues. CDR3 DNA sequence: TGCAGCGTTGACACCCTGGGAGGGGAGCAGTACTTC. This gives the protein CSVDTLGGEQYF.

This sequence joins TRBV3-1 (or the pseudogene TRBV3-2) and TRBJ2-7; TRBD2 matches 12 bases. CDR1 is LGHDT and CDR2 is YNNKEL in the germline V gene (reference sequence). CDR3 size: 12 residues. The V and J ends lost 10 bases and 5 bases, in that order; junction bases with no gene match: 3. The CDR3 sequence: CATGLAGNEQYF. The CDR3 nucleotides are TGTGCCACCGGACTAGCGGGGAACGAGCAGTACTTC.

The chain links TRBV28 to TRBJ1-1; D is unclear. CDR1 is MDHEN and CDR2 is SYDVKM in the germline V gene. CDR3 length equals 11 residues. Trimming pared 10 bases from V and 1 base from J, leaving 7 bases between. The CDR3 spells CATGGNTEAFF. The CDR3, as DNA: TGTGCCACCGGTGGGAACACTGAAGCTTTCTTT.

The chain links TRBV3-1 (or the pseudogene TRBV3-2) to TRBJ2-5; 9 bases agree with TRBD1. V gave up 4 bases and J gave up 5 bases; unmatched junction bases: 8. CDR1 and CDR2 from the germline V gene are LGHDT and YNNKEL (reference sequence). The CDR3 runs 15 residues. The CDR3 reads CASSLWGTGKETQYF. In DNA form, the CDR3 reads TGTGCCAGCAGCCTATGGGGGACAGGGAAGGAGACCCAGTACTTC.

The chain uses TRBV7-3 and TRBJ2-3; possible D gene TRBD2, 6 bases. This CDR3 has 15 amino acids. Trimming left V 2 bases short and J 3 bases short, with 12 bases between. Germline assignment: CDR1 SGHTA and CDR2 FQGTGA. This CDR3 is CASSLFGGDTDTQYF. For the CDR3, the DNA is TGTGCCAGCAGCTTATTTGGCGGGGATACAGATACGCAGTATTTT.

Concerning this clone itself: At one end, the junction sequence differs from germline, possibly due to a read error. The chain links TRBV14 to TRBJ2-1; maybe TRBD1 (6 bases). The CDR3 runs 19 residues. CDR1 SGHDN and CDR2 FVKESK come from the germline V gene. CDR3 nucleotides: TGTGCCAGCAGCCAACAGCTTAAGGACAGTGCCCTGTCCTCCAATGAGCAGTTCTTC. It codes for CASSQQLKDSALSSNEQFF.

This clone came up once. The V and J genes are TRBV7-8 and TRBJ2-3; 7 bases align to TRBD2. Germline assignment: CDR1 SGHVS and CDR2 FQNEAQ. V lost 6 bases and J lost 6; bases outside the gene matches: 15. This CDR3 contains 16 residues. DNA for the CDR3: TGTGCCAGCAGTTTGAGTCTAGCGGACGAGAGGGATACGCAGTATTTT. This encodes CASSLSLADERDTQYF. Filled out from reference TRBV7-8 and TRBJ2-3, the complete variable domain reads GAGVSQSPRYKVAKRGQDVALRCDPISGHVSLFWYQQALGQGPEFLTYFQNEAQLDKSGLPSDRFFAERPEGSVSTLKIQRTQQEDSAVYLCASSLSLADERDTQYFGPGTRLTVL.

This chain joins TRBV18 and TRBJ2-3; D not certain. The CDR3 spans 13 residues. Germline V gives CDR1 KGHSH, CDR2 LQKENI. The V and J ends lost 2 bases and 2 bases respectively, with 5 bases between them. CDR3 DNA sequence: TGTGCCAGCTCACCAGTCGTCACAGATACGCAGTATTTT. It encodes CASSPVVTDTQYF. The variable domain in full, completed from reference TRBV18 and TRBJ2-3, reads NAGVMQNPRHLVRRRGQEARLRCSPMKGHSHVYWYRQLPEEGLKFMVYLQKENIIDESGMPKERFSAEFPKEGPSILRIQQVVRGDSAAYFCASSPVVTDTQYFGPGTRLTVL.

This clone was observed a single time. The chain joins TRBV18 to TRBJ1-4; D may be TRBD1 (6 bases). Trimming cost V 4 bases and J 0 bases, with 15 bases left between them. This CDR3 has 17 residues. Germline lookup yields CDR1 KGHSH and CDR2 LQKENI. The DNA of the CDR3 is TGTGCCAGCTCACTAAACACAGGGAGTGCAACTAATGAAAAACTGTTTTTT. Its translation: CASSLNTGSATNEKLFF.

The chain couples TRBV10-3 to TRBJ2-7; a weak D match, TRBD1 (6 bases). V shed 2 bases and J shed 9 bases, with 14 bases lying between them. Germline CDR1 ENHRY, CDR2 SYGVKD. This CDR3 region has 13 residues. The CDR3 DNA reads TGTGCCATCAGTGAGGGGGGCAACGGTGCGCAGTACTTC. Translating it yields CAISEGGNGAQYF.

This clone is a singleton in its sample. V usage is TRBV9 and J usage is TRBJ2-2; 8 bases align to TRBD2. This CDR3 has 13 amino acids. Germline values: CDR1 SGDLS, CDR2 YYNGEE. J was trimmed by 6 bases and V by 3 bases; bases with no gene match: 1. CDR3 DNA sequence: TGTGCCAGCAGCGCGCGGGGGGCCGGGGAGCTGTTTTTT. It translates to CASSARGAGELFF.

The chain employs TRBV6-5 and TRBJ1-1, with D possibly TRBD1 on 6 matching bases. CDR3 size: 14 residues. Germline V gene lookup returns CDR1 MNHEY and CDR2 SVGAGI. The germline V and J ends were trimmed by 6 bases and 7 bases, with 18 bases remaining between them. In nucleotides, the CDR3 is TGTGCCAGCAGCCAAACAGGGATCAGGGATGAAGCTTTCTTT. Translating it yields CASSQTGIRDEAFF.

The chain has TRBV21-1 and TRBJ2-7; the table's D gene call, TRBD1, was not cross checked with the DNA. TRBV21-1 is given as a pseudogene. The CDR3 runs 15 residues. The DNA for the CDR3 is TGTGCCAGCAGGAACCTTTATCCAGAAACCTACGAGCAGTACTTC. Translation gives CASRNLYPETYEQYF.